This TCR beta chain was sequenced during a study of CD8 T cells in Susac syndrome. Study as a whole: Treatment status at blood draw for the Susac syndrome patients was therapy-naive, corticosteroids, or intravenous immunoglobulin alone.

V shed 6 bases, J shed 6 bases, and the junction held 7 bases outside the gene matches. This CDR3 region has 16 residues. The V gene's germline CDR1 is SNHLY and CDR2 FYNNEI. Reverse transcription of 0.5 to 1 ug RNA used random hexamers. One entry per CDR3 protein results from TCRdb running MiXCR on the immunoSEQ multiplex PCR reads. Here the sample spans under 200,000 distinct CDR3 sequences, approximately 96% being singletons. Purification of the CD8+ and CD4+ T cells relied on negative isolation, and TEMRA cells underwent FACS enrichment. This TCR derives from a human donor with Susac syndrome. The chain joins TRBV2 to TRBJ2-1, with 14 positions matching TRBD2. Sequencing was done on a sample of CD4+ T cells from PBMCs. This chain's CDR3 is CASSRLAGGRVNEQFF. The DNA for the CDR3 is TGTGCCAGCAGCCGACTAGCGGGGGGGCGCGTCAATGAGCAGTTCTTC.